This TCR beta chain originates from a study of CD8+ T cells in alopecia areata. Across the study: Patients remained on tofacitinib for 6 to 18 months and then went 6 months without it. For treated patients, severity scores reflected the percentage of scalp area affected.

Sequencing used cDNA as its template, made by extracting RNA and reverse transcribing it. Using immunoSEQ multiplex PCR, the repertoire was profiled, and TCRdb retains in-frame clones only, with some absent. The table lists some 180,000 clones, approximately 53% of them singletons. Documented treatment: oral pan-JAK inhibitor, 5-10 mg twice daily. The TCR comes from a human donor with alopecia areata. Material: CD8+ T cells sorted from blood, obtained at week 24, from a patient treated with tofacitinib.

In DNA, the CDR3 is TGTGCCAGCAGGATCGCGGGGGAGGGCACCGGGGAGCTGTTTTTT. It specifies CASRIAGEGTGELFF. The V call is TRBV27, the J call TRBJ2-2; 7 bases match TRBD2. This CDR3 is built from 15 residues. Germline values: CDR1 MNHEY, CDR2 SMNVEV (reference sequence). Trimming at V came to 6 bases and at J to 4 bases, leaving 8 bases not matched to a gene.